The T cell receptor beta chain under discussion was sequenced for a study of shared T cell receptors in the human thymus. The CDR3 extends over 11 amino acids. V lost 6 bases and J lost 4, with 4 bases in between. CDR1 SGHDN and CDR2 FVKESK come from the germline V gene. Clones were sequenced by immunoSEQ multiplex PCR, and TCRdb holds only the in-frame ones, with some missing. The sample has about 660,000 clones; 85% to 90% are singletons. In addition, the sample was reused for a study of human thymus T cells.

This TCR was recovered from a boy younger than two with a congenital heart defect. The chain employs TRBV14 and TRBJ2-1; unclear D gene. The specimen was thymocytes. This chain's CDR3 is CASSRYNEQFF. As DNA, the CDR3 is TGTGCCAGCAGTCGTTACAATGAGCAGTTCTTC.